This TCR beta chain was retrieved from a study of blood T cell repertoires in COVID-19. The overall study: Sources were T cells, B-cell-depleted T cells, or PBMCs; the material itself was cDNA or gDNA.

The table came from immunoSEQ multiplex PCR; TCRdb's copy has only in-frame clones and leaves some out. This sample carries about 200,000 clones, roughly 84% of them seen once, and the ten largest clones take about 13%. V lost 0 bases to trimming and J lost 3 bases, with 5 bases between them. The CDR3 is 13 residues long. Germline CDR1 and CDR2: ENHRY and SYGVKD. The genes are TRBV10-3 and TRBJ2-5, with unresolved D. The sequenced sample consisted of peripheral blood. The sequence came from a human donor in a cohort sampled during active COVID-19. The CDR3 sequence: CAISESNKETQYF. In DNA, the CDR3 is TGTGCCATCAGTGAGTCGAACAAAGAGACCCAGTACTTC.